Sequencing of this T cell receptor (beta chain) was carried out in a study of T cells in Graves' hyperthyroidism and ophthalmopathy. Findings and limits, study-wide: Peripheral blood also featured most of the thyroid clonotypes expanded above 0.001. Progression to ophthalmopathy was predicted a median of about six months early.

The CDR3 length is 14 residues. Germline loops: CDR1 LNHDA, CDR2 SQIVND (reference sequence). V lost 3 bases to trimming and J lost 4 bases, with 9 bases between them. This clonotype was seen a handful of times. The antigen is unknown. Exclusion of a patient resulted from uncontrolled infection, other autoimmune disease, pregnancy or lactation. PBMCs were collected from an approximately 9.5 ml volume of fresh peripheral blood. What was amplified from RNA transcripts were TCR beta CDR3 regions. During a first-round RT-PCR of the TCR CDR3, the HTBI primer set was used. One entry per CDR3 protein, called by TCRdb with MiXCR from the multiplex PCR reads. The repertoire holds 400,000 to 500,000 distinct CDR3 sequences, roughly 15% seen once, with around 5.3% in the top ten.

The chain joins TRBV19 to TRBJ1-4; D remains ambiguous. The source of this sequence is a woman aged 18 to 35 with Graves' hyperthyroidism. Sequencing was done on a sample of blood. For the CDR3, the DNA is TGTGCCAGTAGTATCCAGGCCATTAATGAAAAACTGTTTTTT. Its protein is CASSIQAINEKLFF.